This TCR beta chain derives from a study of human T cells and chemical hapten exposure. Study at large: Patch tests containing 0.01% DPC, applied to the upper back, were read at 6 days. General study points: Patch test score tracked positively with PT1 expanded TCR counts. Versus controls, significantly more large CDR3 similarity clusters arose from expanded TCRs.

The V and J ends lost 0 bases and 4 bases respectively, with 13 bases between them. Germline loops: CDR1 SGHVS, CDR2 FNYEAQ. The CDR3 has 17 amino acids. Time point specified: pre-sensitization, week 0. Described treatment: therapeutic diphenylcyclopropenone sensitization with weekly scalp DPC. This clonotype was seen many times. The antigen is undetermined. For the library, individual cDNA molecules each received unique molecular identifiers. TCRdb analysed the RACE reads with MiXCR anew, one entry per CDR3 protein. The top ten clones hold about 1.5% of a sample with tens of thousands of distinct CDR3 sequences, roughly 6.7% of them seen once.

V usage is TRBV7-6 and J usage is TRBJ2-6; D call uncertain. The source is a woman in her 30s with alopecia areata. Some clones in this sample may be carry-over from other donors' samples. The specimen was whole blood, collected in connection with sensitization to the hapten diphenylcyclopropenone (DPC). The CDR3 nucleotides are TGTGCCAGCAGCTTAGCATGGGGTGGTGGCGGGGCCAACGTCCTGACTTTC. Its protein is CASSLAWGGGGANVLTF.